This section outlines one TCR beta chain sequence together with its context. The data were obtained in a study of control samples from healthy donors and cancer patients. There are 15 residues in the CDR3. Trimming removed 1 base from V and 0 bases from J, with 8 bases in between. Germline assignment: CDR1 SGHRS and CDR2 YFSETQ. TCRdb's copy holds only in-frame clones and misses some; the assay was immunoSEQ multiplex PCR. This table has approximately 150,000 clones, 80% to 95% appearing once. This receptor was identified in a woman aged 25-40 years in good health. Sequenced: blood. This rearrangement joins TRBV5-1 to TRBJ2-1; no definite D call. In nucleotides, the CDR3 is TGCGCCAGCAGCTTGAGAACCGGCTCCTACAATGAGCAGTTCTTC. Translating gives CASSLRTGSYNEQFF.